This entry lists 22 T cell receptor beta chains sequenced from one sample in a study of T-cell memory formation after mild COVID-19. One entry per CDR3 protein, called by TCRdb with MiXCR from the 5' RACE reads. The sample has about 50,000 distinct CDR3 sequences, around 7.2% seen once. Sequenced: PBMCs or a T cell subset sorted from them (not recorded which). The receptors here all came from a man between 18 and 29 years old who had mild COVID-19 (a few samples of this study predate the infection). Cell type and time point are not known.

This clonotype occurred many times. The chain is built from TRBV12-3 or TRBV12-4 and TRBJ1-6; possibly TRBD1 for D (5 bases). The length of the CDR3 is 12 residues. V was trimmed by 6 bases and J by 8 bases, leaving 8 bases between them. The CDR3 protein is CASRGEHSPLHF. The CDR3 DNA sequence: TGTGCCAGCAGAGGGGAACATTCACCCCTCCACTTT.

V usage is TRBV13 and J usage is TRBJ2-7; no clear D gene. CDR1 and CDR2 from the germline V gene are PRHDT and FYEKMQ (reference sequence). V dropped 6 bases and J dropped 4 bases, with 16 bases sitting between them. The CDR3 sequence is 14 residues long. Here the CDR3 reads CASRPPDNLYEQYV. The CDR3 bases are TGTGCCAGCAGACCCCCCGATAACTTATACGAGCAGTACGTC.

In its sample, this clonotype was seen a few times. V is TRBV5-1 and J is TRBJ2-5; D not certain. Per germline, CDR1 SGHRS and CDR2 YFSETQ. The CDR3 runs 16 residues. The V and J ends lost 2 bases and 0 bases respectively, with 14 bases between them. The CDR3 DNA reads TGCGCCAGCAGCTTAGGACCCGAAGCCTACCAAGAGACCCAGTACTTC. It is translated as CASSLGPEAYQETQYF.

A word on this clonotype: A single base separates this from a much larger clone, so it may be a read error. V gene TRBV6-2 or TRBV6-3 combines with J gene TRBJ2-3; TRBD2 aligns across 7 bases. J gave up 6 bases and V 2 bases, and 14 bases lay outside the gene matches. The CDR3 sequence is 17 residues long. CDR1 is MNHEY, CDR2 SVGEGT, per germline. The CDR3 loop is CASSYPFPGGRDDTQYF. Here the CDR3 DNA reads TGTGCCAGCAGTTACCCCTTTCCGGGGGGTCGTGACGATACGCAGTATTTT.

The rearrangement joins TRBV4-1 to TRBJ1-2; D is undetermined. V lost 1 base and J 4 bases, leaving 4 bases between the germline ends. Germline V CDR1 and CDR2: MGHRA, YSYEKL. CDR3 size: 12 residues. The DNA for the CDR3 is TGCGCCAGCAGCCAAGGGCCCTATGGCTACACCTTC. Translating it yields CASSQGPYGYTF.

Only a few counts were recorded for this clonotype. The rearrangement joins TRBV5-8 to TRBJ1-2, with D hard to call. CDR1 SGHTS and CDR2 YDEGEE come from the germline V gene. Trimming took off 5 bases at V and 3 bases at J, with 8 bases between the two ends. The CDR3 contains 12 residues. The DNA for the CDR3 is TGTGCCAGCAGGGACCTATACTATGGCTACACCTTC. This translates into CASRDLYYGYTF. Based on the CDR3 plus reference TRBV5-8 and TRBJ1-2, the full variable domain is EAGVTQSPTHLIKTRGQQATLRCSPISGHTSVYWYQQALGLGLQFLLWYDEGEERNRGNFPPRFSGRQFPNYSSELNVNALELEDSALYLCASRDLYYGYTFGSGTRLTVV.

The chain joins TRBV6-5 to TRBJ1-5, with D uncertain. CDR1 is MNHEY and CDR2 is SVGAGI in the germline V gene. V gave up 2 bases and J gave up 2 bases, with 13 bases separating them. The length of the CDR3 is 16 residues. In nucleotides, the CDR3 is TGTGCCAGCAGTTACCGTAAGGGTTGGGGCAATCAGCCCCAGCATTTT. As protein: CASSYRKGWGNQPQHF.

The sample holds a few counts of this clonotype. The rearrangement links TRBV7-9 to TRBJ2-3, with D possibly TRBD2 on 5 matching bases. This CDR3 comprises 13 residues. V shed 5 bases and J shed 1 base, with 7 bases lying between them. Per the germline V gene, CDR1 is SEHNR and CDR2 is FQNEAQ (reference sequence). The chain's CDR3 is CASSRTRTDTQYF. In DNA, the CDR3 is TGTGCCAGCAGCCGGACTCGCACAGATACGCAGTATTTT.

This clonotype was found many times. The V gene is TRBV5-1, the J gene TRBJ2-3, with TRBD1 identical over 11 bases. This CDR3 contains 15 residues. Losses at the gene ends were 3 bases for V and 2 bases for J; bases not matched to a gene: 2. Germline assignment: CDR1 SGHRS and CDR2 YFSETQ. CDR3: CASSYGQGATDTQYF. The CDR3 DNA reads as TGCGCCAGCAGCTACGGACAGGGGGCCACAGATACGCAGTATTTT.

This clonotype was picked up a small number of times. The rearrangement uses TRBV7-3 and TRBJ2-1; possibly TRBD2 for D (7 bases). Germline CDR1 reads SGHTA; CDR2 reads FQGTGA. Trimming took 5 bases from V and 7 from J, leaving 18 bases between them. There are 15 residues in the CDR3. The CDR3 loop is CASSPPGASGNEQFF. The CDR3 DNA reads as TGTGCCAGCAGCCCACCGGGGGCTAGCGGAAATGAGCAGTTCTTC.

The chain uses TRBV28 and TRBJ1-2, with D perhaps matching TRBD1 (6 bases). Per germline, CDR1 MDHEN and CDR2 SYDVKM. V was clipped by 8 bases and J by 5 bases, with 12 bases between them. This CDR3 has 12 amino acids. DNA for the CDR3: TGTGCCAGCGAGGGGGGGAGGTATGGCTACACCTTC. This encodes CASEGGRYGYTF.

The V and J genes are TRBV6-5 and TRBJ2-6; D uncertain. The V gene lost 10 bases and the J gene lost 0 bases, with 4 bases spanning the gap. There are 12 residues in the CDR3. CDR1 is MNHEY and CDR2 is SVGAGI in the germline V gene. The CDR3 nucleotides read TGTGCCACTAACTCTGGGGCCAACGTCCTGACTTTC. Protein product: CATNSGANVLTF.

In this sample, this clonotype turned up a few times. The chain has TRBV4-3 and TRBJ2-1; 8 bases agree with TRBD2. CDR3 size: 16 residues. The J segment lost 4 bases and the V segment lost 0 bases, leaving 5 bases of the junction unmatched. Germline V gives CDR1 LGHNA, CDR2 YSLEER. The chain's CDR3 is CASSQEALADYNEQFF. CDR3 coding DNA: TGCGCCAGCAGCCAAGAAGCACTAGCGGATTACAATGAGCAGTTCTTC.

Only a few counts were recorded for this clonotype. The chain couples TRBV7-2 to TRBJ2-5, with no clear D. Germline V lookup: CDR1 SGHTA, CDR2 FQGNSA. V lost 1 base and J 5 bases, leaving 5 bases between the germline ends. The CDR3 consists of 12 residues. CDR3 region: CASSLDHETQYF. The CDR3 region has the DNA TGTGCCAGCAGCTTAGATCATGAGACCCAGTACTTC.

This chain joins TRBV7-6 and TRBJ2-2, with 9 bases matching TRBD1. V shed 8 bases, J shed 4 bases, and the junction held 8 bases outside the gene matches. The CDR3 runs to 15 residues. Germline CDR1 and CDR2: SGHVS and FNYEAQ. The CDR3 sequence: CASRGDRVPTGELFF. The CDR3 nucleotides are TGTGCCAGCCGTGGGGACAGGGTCCCCACCGGGGAGCTGTTTTTT.

There are a few counts of this clonotype. The J gene is TRBJ2-1, the V gene TRBV11-2, with a tentative D call TRBD2 (5 bases). Trimming shortened V by 7 bases and J by 0 bases, and 10 bases separated the two germline ends. The CDR3 is 14 residues long. Germline V lookup: CDR1 SGHAT, CDR2 FQNNGV. CDR3 residues: CASIGVSSYNEQFF. The CDR3 DNA follows: TGTGCCAGCATCGGGGTCAGCTCCTACAATGAGCAGTTCTTC.

The chain recombines TRBV7-2 with TRBJ2-1, with a possible D match to TRBD1 (8 bases). CDR1 SGHTA and CDR2 FQGNSA come from the germline V gene. CDR3 length equals 14 residues. V was clipped by 4 bases and J by 10 bases, with 17 bases between them. In DNA form, the CDR3 reads TGTGCCAGCAGCTCTTTGGACAGGGAGGGCGAGCAGTTCTTC. Translating it yields CASSSLDREGEQFF.

DNA of the CDR3: TGTGCCAGCAGCATGGGTAAAGGTGCAGGCGGCCAAGAGACCCAGTACTTC. The encoded protein is CASSMGKGAGGQETQYF. This sequence joins TRBV7-9 and TRBJ2-5; D ambiguous. The CDR3 length is 17 residues. Trimming took 5 bases from V and 1 from J, leaving 20 bases between them. Germline CDR1 reads SEHNR; CDR2 reads FQNEAQ (reference sequence).

J is TRBJ1-1 and V is TRBV29-1; D call uncertain. V lost 7 bases to trimming and J lost 0 bases, with 6 bases between them. Germline CDR1 and CDR2: SQVTM and ANQGSEA. The CDR3 spans 11 residues. CDR3 sequence: CSGTVNTEAFF. CDR3 DNA: TGCAGCGGTACAGTGAACACTGAAGCTTTCTTT.

This clonotype is categorized as medium-sized. The CDR3 nucleotides read TGTGCCAGCAGCCCTCAGGAGACCCAGTACTTC. Encoded protein: CASSPQETQYF. The V and J genes are TRBV7-2 and TRBJ2-5; D gene uncertain. The germline V gene encodes CDR1 SGHTA and CDR2 FQGNSA. The CDR3 spans 11 residues. Trimming pared 5 bases from V and 5 bases from J, leaving 6 bases between. Complete variable domain (other parts from reference TRBV7-2 and TRBJ2-5): GAGVSQSPSNKVTEKGKDVELRCDPISGHTALYWYRQSLGQGLEFLIYFQGNSAPDKSGLPSDRFSAERTGGSVSTLTIQRTQQEDSAVYLCASSPQETQYFGPGTRLLVL.

This clonotype was counted only a few times. The chain links TRBV7-2 to TRBJ1-6; the match to TRBD1 covers 8 bases. The ends lost 5 bases at V and 7 bases at J; junction bases unmatched: 10. Per the germline V gene, CDR1 is SGHTA and CDR2 is FQGNSA. This CDR3 contains 16 residues. The CDR3, as DNA: TGTGCCAGCAGCAGACGACAGGGGACGCTGAATTCACCCCTCCACTTT. Its protein is CASSRRQGTLNSPLHF.

CDR3 sequence: CASSLQPGTGKVQYF. CDR3 nucleotides: TGCGCCAGCAGCCTGCAGCCCGGGACAGGGAAGGTTCAGTACTTC. The chain carries TRBV5-1 and TRBJ2-4; 9 bases are shared with TRBD1. Per germline, CDR1 SGHRS and CDR2 YFSETQ. The CDR3 spans 15 residues. The trim removed 4 bases at V and 11 bases at J, leaving 13 bases unmatched. The whole variable domain, filled in from reference TRBV5-1 and TRBJ2-4, reads KAGVTQTPRYLIKTRGQQVTLSCSPISGHRSVSWYQQTPGQGLQFLFEYFSETQRNKGNFPGRFSGRQFSNSRSEMNVSTLELGDSALYLCASSLQPGTGKVQYFGAGTRLSVL.